This entry is about one T cell receptor beta chain. This record belongs to a study of blood T cell repertoires in COVID-19. The overall study: Acute-phase and convalescent COVID-19 samples originated in the United States, Italy and Spain. Sources were T cells, B-cell-depleted T cells, or PBMCs; the material itself was cDNA or gDNA.

TCRdb's table, derived via immunoSEQ multiplex PCR, lists solely in-frame clones and lacks some. The data contain roughly 74,000 clones, roughly 89% of them singletons. The J segment lost 4 bases and the V segment lost 0 bases, leaving 3 bases of the junction unmatched. CDR3 length: 14 amino acids. Germline loops: CDR1 SGDLS, CDR2 YYNGEE. Participants came from under 30 US areas, aged about 18 to 100 years. The material sequenced was PBMCs or T cells enriched from blood (not recorded which). The V and J genes are TRBV9 and TRBJ2-5; 7 nucleotides match TRBD2. The sequence was obtained from a woman between 50 and 59 years old with acute COVID-19. The CDR3 reads CASSVATGGETQYF. CDR3 DNA: TGTGCCAGCAGCGTAGCTACGGGGGGAGAGACCCAGTACTTC.